These 32 T cell receptor beta chains were all obtained from the same sample, sequenced in a study of blood T cell repertoires in COVID-19. Assay used: immunoSEQ multiplex PCR; TCRdb lists only in-frame clones, some missing. The data contain 100,000 to 120,000 clones, about four fifths of them seen just once; the ten biggest clones take up 7.5% to 10%. Sequencing was done on a sample of peripheral blood. The receptor set was obtained from a woman aged 70-85 years with acute or convalescent COVID-19.

As concerns this clone: One end of the junction varies from germline; a read error may be responsible. The V and J genes are TRBV20-1 and TRBJ2-7, with TRBD2 matching 9 bases. The germline gives CDR1 DFQATT, CDR2 SNEGSKA (reference sequence). The length of the CDR3 is 11 residues. CDR3 in amino acids: CSATLAGLAHF. The CDR3 coding sequence is TGCAGTGCTACCCTAGCGGGACTAGCCCACTTC.

The chain recombines TRBV6-2 or TRBV6-3 with TRBJ2-1, with TRBD2 matching 11 bases. The CDR3 contains 16 residues. Germline V gene sequence: CDR1 MNHEY, CDR2 SVGEGT. Unmatched junction bases numbered 2, after V lost 0 bases and J lost 4 bases. The CDR3, as DNA: TGTGCCAGCAGTTACTCGGTAGCGGGGGGGTACAATGAGCAGTTCTTC. Amino acids: CASSYSVAGGYNEQFF.

This clone was picked up a small number of times. The CDR3 loop is CASSLFSYNEQFF. The CDR3 bases are TGTGCCAGCAGTTTATTCTCTTACAATGAGCAGTTCTTC. The chain is built from TRBV27 and TRBJ2-1, with no clear D. Trimming pared 1 base from V and 4 bases from J, leaving 5 bases between. The CDR3 spans 13 residues. In germline, CDR1 is MNHEY, CDR2 SMNVEV (reference sequence).

The chain employs TRBV28 and TRBJ2-1; 10 bases fit TRBD2. The germline CDR1 and CDR2 sequences are MDHEN and SYDVKM. CDR3 length equals 16 residues. V shed 6 bases and J 8 bases; nucleotides not matched to a gene: 13. CDR3 nucleotides: TGTGCCAGCAGGTCAACTAGCGGGGAGAGGTTCGATGAGCAGTTCTTC. Protein sequence: CASRSTSGERFDEQFF.

The V and J genes are TRBV11-1 and TRBJ2-7; 7 bases are a match to TRBD1. Unmatched junction bases numbered 9, after V lost 5 bases and J lost 5 bases. The CDR3 contains 14 residues. CDR1 is SGHAT, CDR2 FQDESV, per germline (reference sequence). CDR3 in DNA: TGTGCCAGCAGCCCTAGGACAGGTAATAACGAGCAGTACTTC. As protein: CASSPRTGNNEQYF.

The chain recombines TRBV18 with TRBJ2-1; TRBD2 agrees at 10 bases. Losses at the gene ends were 5 bases for V and 8 bases for J; bases not matched to a gene: 6. The CDR3 sequence is 14 residues long. Germline-derived CDR1 and CDR2 are KGHSH and LQKENI. The CDR3 bases are TGTGCCAGCTCAGCCCAGCGGGAGGGGTATGAGCAGTTCTTC. Protein product: CASSAQREGYEQFF. Looking up the rest from reference TRBV18 and TRBJ2-1 gives the full variable domain: NAGVMQNPRHLVRRRGQEARLRCSPMKGHSHVYWYRQLPEEGLKFMVYLQKENIIDESGMPKERFSAEFPKEGPSILRIQQVVRGDSAAYFCASSAQREGYEQFFGPGTRLTVL.

The genes are TRBV30 and TRBJ1-4; the match to TRBD1 covers 7 bases. This CDR3 spans 13 amino acids. The V gene's germline CDR1 is GTSNPN and CDR2 SVGIG (reference sequence). The V and J ends lost 5 bases and 4 bases, in that order; junction bases with no gene match: 4. The chain's CDR3 is CAWGRDSNEKLFF. In nucleotides, the CDR3 is TGTGCCTGGGGCCGGGACAGTAATGAAAAACTGTTTTTT. The full variable domain, its missing parts supplied by reference TRBV30 and TRBJ1-4, is SQTIHQWPATLVQPVGSPLSLECTVEGTSNPNLYWYRQAAGRGLQLLFYSVGIGQISSEVPQNLSASRPQDRQFILSSKKLLLSDSGFYLCAWGRDSNEKLFFGSGTQLSVL.

The chain links TRBV18 to TRBJ1-6, with 7 bases that match TRBD1. Looked up from germline, CDR1 is KGHSH and CDR2 is LQKENI. This CDR3 contains 13 residues. The V gene end was trimmed by 5 bases and the J gene end by 9 bases; junction bases not matched to a gene: 4. CDR3 DNA: TGTGCCAGCTCAGAGGACAGGATTTCACCCCTCCACTTT. As protein: CASSEDRISPLHF. Supplemented by reference TRBV18 and TRBJ1-6, the full variable domain reads NAGVMQNPRHLVRRRGQEARLRCSPMKGHSHVYWYRQLPEEGLKFMVYLQKENIIDESGMPKERFSAEFPKEGPSILRIQQVVRGDSAAYFCASSEDRISPLHFGNGTRLTVT.

The chain carries TRBV7-9 and TRBJ2-1; D is possibly TRBD2 (6 bases). CDR3 length: 16 amino acids. V lost 4 bases, J lost 7 bases, and 20 bases lay in between. Germline V gene lookup returns CDR1 SEHNR and CDR2 FQNEAQ (reference sequence). CDR3 coding DNA: TGTGCCAGCAGCTCCCCGACGGGAGTTGAATATAATGAGCAGTTCTTC. It codes for CASSSPTGVEYNEQFF.

V gene TRBV27 combines with J gene TRBJ2-1, with 8 bases that match TRBD1. CDR1 and CDR2 from the germline V gene are MNHEY and SMNVEV (reference sequence). The CDR3 runs to 14 residues. J lost 7 bases, V lost 5 bases, and 7 bases had no gene match. Here the CDR3 DNA reads TGTGCCAGCAGTCGCGGACAGGGTAGAAATGAGCAGTTCTTC. Protein product: CASSRGQGRNEQFF.

The rearrangement links TRBV29-1 to TRBJ1-1, with D possibly matching TRBD1 (6 bases). V was cut by 7 bases and J by 4 bases, with 19 bases left in between. Germline V gene lookup returns CDR1 SQVTM and CDR2 ANQGSEA. This CDR3 comprises 14 residues. The DNA of the CDR3 is TGCAGCGCTACCCCCAGGGGCGCGGCCACTGAAGCTTTCTTT. Its protein product is CSATPRGAATEAFF.

This chain connects TRBV6-2 or TRBV6-3 to TRBJ2-7, with D perhaps matching TRBD1 (6 bases). This CDR3 has 13 amino acids. Trimming took 6 bases from V and 1 from J, leaving 10 bases between them. Germline loops: CDR1 MNHEY, CDR2 SVGEGT. This chain's CDR3 is CASSRQASYEQYF. The CDR3 DNA reads TGTGCCAGCAGCAGACAGGCATCCTACGAGCAGTACTTC.

The rearrangement uses TRBV14 and TRBJ1-6; TRBD1 matches at 7 bases. Germline CDR1 SGHDN, CDR2 FVKESK. The CDR3 extends over 16 amino acids. The J segment lost 2 bases and the V segment lost 3 bases, leaving 4 bases of the junction unmatched. For the CDR3, the DNA is TGTGCCAGCAGCCACAGACAGGGACCCTATAATTCACCCCTCCACTTT. Its protein is CASSHRQGPYNSPLHF.

The rearrangement links TRBV6-5 to TRBJ1-1; no reliable D call. V was shortened by 6 bases and J by 5 bases, with 16 bases between the two germline ends. The CDR3 length is 14 residues. In germline, CDR1 is MNHEY, CDR2 SVGAGI. CDR3 in amino acids: CASSATREGTEAFF. CDR3 in DNA: TGTGCCAGCAGCGCGACACGGGAGGGTACTGAAGCTTTCTTT.

Concerning this clone: A read error may account for a junction end that differs from germline. Other DNA sequences within the sample encode an identical CDR3. This chain connects TRBV6-5 to TRBJ1-1; TRBD1 aligns across 7 bases. CDR1 is MNHEY and CDR2 is SVGAGI in the germline V gene. The CDR3 consists of 14 residues. CDR3 nucleotides: TGTGCCAGCAGCCTTCGACAGGGTAGCACTGAAGCCTTCTTT. It encodes CASSLRQGSTEAFF.

The chain couples TRBV18 to TRBJ1-4, with 10 bases fitting TRBD1. The CDR3 spans 17 residues. CDR1 and CDR2 (germline): KGHSH, LQKENI. Losses at the gene ends were 3 bases for V and 7 bases for J; bases not matched to a gene: 11. As DNA, the CDR3 is TGTGCCAGCTCACCGGTCCTTCCGGGGACAGGGGTTGAAAAACTGTTTTTT. Amino acids: CASSPVLPGTGVEKLFF.

This chain links TRBV30 with TRBJ1-5; no clear D gene. The CDR3 has 15 residues. Germline assignment: CDR1 GTSNPN and CDR2 SVGIG (reference sequence). Trimming removed 4 bases at V and 7 bases at J, with 20 bases between. The CDR3 reads CAWTNGRGNRQPQHF. CDR3 nucleotides: TGTGCCTGGACGAATGGTCGAGGGAATAGGCAGCCCCAGCATTTT.

V gene TRBV19 combines with J gene TRBJ1-1, with 8 bases matching TRBD1. This CDR3 has 14 amino acids. The germline CDR1 and CDR2 sequences are LNHDA and SQIVND (reference sequence). Trimming cost V 7 bases and J 3 bases; bases outside gene matches: 7. CDR3: CASKRTGYDTEAFF. CDR3 sequence (DNA): TGTGCCAGTAAAAGGACAGGGTACGACACTGAAGCTTTCTTT.

This chain connects TRBV27 to TRBJ1-2; TRBD1 might be the D (5 bases). Germline V gene data show CDR1 as MNHEY and CDR2 as SMNVEV (reference sequence). CDR3 length equals 13 residues. Trimming cost V 6 bases and J 2 bases, with 10 bases left between them. The CDR3: CASSPAGNYGYTF. The CDR3 DNA is TGTGCCAGCAGCCCTGCAGGGAACTATGGCTACACCTTC.

The J gene is TRBJ1-2, the V gene TRBV6-1, with D possibly TRBD1 on 6 matching bases. The CDR3 spans 16 residues. V lost 1 base, J lost 4 bases, and 16 bases lay in between. Germline assignment: CDR1 MNHNS and CDR2 SASEGT. The CDR3 bases are TGTGCCAGCAGTGAAGAGGCAGGGGCAGGTTCCTATGGCTACACCTTC. Amino acid sequence: CASSEEAGAGSYGYTF.

For this clone: This sample also contains other DNA sequences that code for the same CDR3. The genes are TRBV4-2 and TRBJ2-7, with 9 bases identical to TRBD1. Losses at the gene ends were 2 bases for V and 6 bases for J; bases not matched to a gene: 2. The CDR3 is made up of 13 amino acids. CDR1 LGHNA and CDR2 YNFKEQ come from the germline V gene. The CDR3 sequence is CASSQLDRGEQYF. The CDR3 DNA sequence: TGTGCCAGCAGCCAACTGGACAGGGGCGAGCAGTACTTC.

J is TRBJ2-2 and V is TRBV2; 8 bases match TRBD1. Trimming at V came to 8 bases and at J to 7 bases, leaving 9 bases not matched to a gene. This CDR3 region has 14 residues. Germline V gene lookup returns CDR1 SNHLY and CDR2 FYNNEI. The CDR3 protein is CASGTGGLIGELFF. The DNA of the CDR3 is TGTGCCAGCGGGACAGGAGGATTGATCGGGGAGCTGTTTTTT.

The chain carries TRBV5-5 and TRBJ2-7; D not certain. Germline assignment: CDR1 SGHKS and CDR2 YYEKEE (reference sequence). V lost 4 bases and J 4 bases, leaving 15 bases between the germline ends. The CDR3 is made up of 14 amino acids. Here the CDR3 DNA reads TGTGCCAGCAGCCCTTGGCCGAACAGATACGAGCAGTACTTC. As protein: CASSPWPNRYEQYF.

The chain uses TRBV11-2 and TRBJ2-7, with 14 bases that match TRBD2. The CDR3 spans 16 residues. The J segment lost 6 bases and the V segment lost 5 bases, leaving 9 bases of the junction unmatched. Germline V lookup: CDR1 SGHAT, CDR2 FQNNGV. CDR3 amino acids: CASSPQGLAGVGEQYF. As DNA, the CDR3 is TGTGCCAGCAGCCCTCAGGGACTAGCGGGAGTTGGCGAGCAGTACTTC.

This clone came up once. This chain uses TRBV10-3 with TRBJ1-1; tentatively, D is TRBD1 (5 bases). Germline-derived CDR1 and CDR2 are ENHRY and SYGVKD. This CDR3 comprises 13 residues. Trimming left V 8 bases short and J 4 bases short, with 14 bases between. The CDR3 region has the DNA TGTGCCATCGGGGGTAGGGAGGGCACTGAAGCTTTCTTT. Its translation: CAIGGREGTEAFF.

This clone was recorded once. This chain connects TRBV27 to TRBJ2-1, with 7 bases fitting TRBD2. The CDR3 extends over 14 amino acids. Losses at the gene ends were 7 bases for V and 6 bases for J; bases not matched to a gene: 9. Germline CDR1 MNHEY, CDR2 SMNVEV (reference sequence). The CDR3 coding sequence is TGTGCCAGCAAGGAGCTAGCGGTTTCCAATGAGCAGTTCTTC. Protein sequence: CASKELAVSNEQFF.

This clone was detected only a few times. This chain joins TRBV19 and TRBJ1-5; D is perhaps TRBD1 (5 bases). CDR3 length: 15 amino acids. V shed 3 bases and J shed 1 base, with 10 bases lying between them. The germline V gene encodes CDR1 LNHDA and CDR2 SQIVND (reference sequence). CDR3 nucleotide sequence: TGTGCCAGTAGTATTGAGGACATAAGCAATCAGCCCCAGCATTTT. Its protein is CASSIEDISNQPQHF.

V and J are TRBV4-2 and TRBJ1-4, with 8 bases lining up with TRBD1. The CDR3 has 15 amino acids. Losses at the gene ends were 4 bases for V and 8 bases for J; bases not matched to a gene: 9. Germline CDR1 reads LGHNA; CDR2 reads YNFKEQ. The CDR3: CASSPSGGAREKLFF. Written as DNA, the CDR3 is TGTGCCAGCAGCCCATCAGGGGGCGCCAGGGAAAAACTGTTTTTT.

This rearrangement joins TRBV4-1 to TRBJ1-5; D remains ambiguous. The CDR3 contains 15 residues. Germline V gene data show CDR1 as MGHRA and CDR2 as YSYEKL. V was trimmed by 1 base and J by 3 bases, leaving 10 bases between them. The CDR3 sequence is CASSQGAGINQPQHF. In DNA, the CDR3 is TGCGCCAGCAGCCAAGGGGCGGGGATCAATCAGCCCCAGCATTTT.

The chain links TRBV30 to TRBJ1-1; D remains ambiguous. Germline V gives CDR1 GTSNPN, CDR2 SVGIG (reference sequence). The CDR3 is 15 amino acids. V shed 2 bases and J shed 1 base, with 14 bases lying between them. CDR3 in DNA: TGTGCCTGGAGTCCCCTAGGAATGGGGAACACTGAAGCTTTCTTT. This sequence encodes CAWSPLGMGNTEAFF.

The V and J genes are TRBV7-2 and TRBJ2-2; 11 bases match TRBD1. V trimming: 4 bases; J trimming: 6 bases; junction bases outside the gene matches: 4. Germline V lookup: CDR1 SGHTA, CDR2 FQGNSA. This CDR3 is 15 amino acids long. The CDR3 region has the DNA TGTGCCAGCAGCTCTCGGACAGGGGGCCCCGGGGAGCTGTTTTTT. It is translated as CASSSRTGGPGELFF.

The rearrangement links TRBV5-1 to TRBJ2-5; 7 nucleotides match TRBD1. Trimming at V came to 4 bases and at J to 2 bases, leaving 5 bases not matched to a gene. CDR3 size: 14 residues. Germline V gene data show CDR1 as SGHRS and CDR2 as YFSETQ. CDR3 region: CASSGGQLQETQYF. The CDR3 DNA reads as TGCGCCAGCAGCGGGGGACAGCTACAAGAGACCCAGTACTTC.